The 21 T cell receptor beta chains given below trace back to one sample, sequenced in a study of T cells in Graves' hyperthyroidism and ophthalmopathy. The source material, RNA transcripts, was used to amplify TCR beta CDR3 regions. The TCR CDR3 was amplified in a first-round RT-PCR using the HTBI primer set. TCRdb re-called the multiplex PCR reads through MiXCR, storing one row per CDR3 protein. The table lists a few hundred thousand distinct CDR3 sequences, about 16% of them singletons, with around 32% in the top ten. Sequencing used blood. Receptors were obtained from a woman aged 25 to 39 with Graves' ophthalmopathy.

The sample holds a few counts of this clonotype. V usage is TRBV6-5 and J usage is TRBJ2-1; no definite D call. The CDR3 sequence is 14 residues long. Germline assignment: CDR1 MNHEY and CDR2 SVGAGI. The V and J ends lost 0 bases and 3 bases respectively, with 6 bases between them. This chain's CDR3 is CASSYSDLYNEQFF. CDR3 DNA: TGTGCCAGCAGTTACTCGGACCTCTACAATGAGCAGTTCTTC.

This chain joins TRBV6-5 and TRBJ2-1; perhaps TRBD1 as D (6 bases). Germline-derived CDR1 and CDR2 are MNHEY and SVGAGI. The V end was cut by 3 bases, the J end by 4 bases, with 13 bases between. The CDR3 has 15 residues. CDR3 sequence: CASSYGAGQYNEQFF. In DNA form, the CDR3 reads TGTGCCAGCAGTTATGGTGCAGGACAGTACAATGAGCAGTTCTTC.

The table lists this clonotype with many counts. The chain joins TRBV28 to TRBJ2-2; 12 nucleotides line up with TRBD2. Trimming at V came to 8 bases and at J to 4 bases, leaving 14 bases not matched to a gene. This CDR3 comprises 18 residues. Germline V gene sequence: CDR1 MDHEN, CDR2 SYDVKM. DNA for the CDR3: TGTGCCAGCGCCGAGGGGACTAGCGGGCGGATCTTCACCGGGGAGCTGTTTTTT. Its protein product is CASAEGTSGRIFTGELFF.

This clonotype appeared many times. V gene TRBV4-1 combines with J gene TRBJ1-1, with 8 bases that match TRBD1. J gave up 1 base and V 3 bases, and 10 bases lay outside the gene matches. The CDR3 is 17 amino acids. Germline V gene sequence: CDR1 MGHRA, CDR2 YSYEKL. In DNA, the CDR3 is TGCGCCAGCAGCCAGGGACAGGCGAGGAGTTCGAACACTGAAGCTTTCTTT. It specifies CASSQGQARSSNTEAFF.

CDR3 nucleotide sequence: TGTGCCAGCAGCCAAGATTGGGCAGGCAAGGGTGGCTACACCTTC. Its protein is CASSQDWAGKGGYTF. V and J are TRBV3-1 and TRBJ1-2, with D unclear. This CDR3 spans 15 amino acids. Germline CDR1 reads LGHDT; CDR2 reads YNNKEL (reference sequence). The V end lost 0 bases, the J end lost 7 bases, and 15 bases lay between the germline ends.

This clonotype has more than one count but fewer than ten. CDR3 bases: TGCGCCAGCAGCAGGGAGGGGGGCAACACTGAAGCTTTCTTT. It codes for CASSREGGNTEAFF. J is TRBJ1-1 and V is TRBV5-1, with D perhaps matching TRBD1 (6 bases). This CDR3 is 14 amino acids long. Germline V gene data show CDR1 as SGHRS and CDR2 as YFSETQ. V lost 4 bases and J 2 bases, leaving 12 bases between the germline ends. The variable domain in full, completed from reference TRBV5-1 and TRBJ1-1, reads KAGVTQTPRYLIKTRGQQVTLSCSPISGHRSVSWYQQTPGQGLQFLFEYFSETQRNKGNFPGRFSGRQFSNSRSEMNVSTLELGDSALYLCASSREGGNTEAFFGQGTRLTVV.

This clonotype was seen many times. The genes are TRBV5-1 and TRBJ2-3, with 7 nucleotides matching TRBD2. The CDR3 extends over 16 amino acids. Trimming took 3 bases from V and 5 from J; bases not matched to a gene: 12. CDR1 and CDR2 (germline): SGHRS, YFSETQ. Written as DNA, the CDR3 is TGCGCCAGCAGCTCGAGCATCGGGAGGAAGGTAGATACGCAGTATTTT. It encodes CASSSSIGRKVDTQYF.

The chain carries TRBV6-4 and TRBJ2-3, with D uncertain. V was pared by 5 bases and J by 4 bases, with 10 bases between. CDR1 MRHNA and CDR2 SNTAGT come from the germline V gene. This CDR3 comprises 13 residues. CDR3 sequence reads: CASSHSPPDTQYF. The DNA for the CDR3 is TGTGCCAGCAGTCACAGTCCCCCAGATACGCAGTATTTT.

This clonotype was seen many times. The chain links TRBV7-2 to TRBJ1-1; D is undetermined. The CDR3 runs to 14 residues. The germline V gene encodes CDR1 SGHTA and CDR2 FQGNSA. Trimming took off 1 base at V and 4 bases at J, with 10 bases between the two ends. The CDR3 bases are TGTGCCAGCAGCTTAGTTCTGGGAGGCACTGAAGCTTTCTTT. The encoded protein is CASSLVLGGTEAFF. The full variable domain, with the rest looked up from reference TRBV7-2 and TRBJ1-1, is GAGVSQSPSNKVTEKGKDVELRCDPISGHTALYWYRQSLGQGLEFLIYFQGNSAPDKSGLPSDRFSAERTGGSVSTLTIQRTQQEDSAVYLCASSLVLGGTEAFFGQGTRLTVV.

The sample holds a few counts of this clonotype. The chain employs TRBV6-2 or TRBV6-3 and TRBJ1-2; D not certain. Germline V gene sequence: CDR1 MNHEY, CDR2 SVGEGT. Deletions cut 10 bases from V and 4 bases from J, with 16 bases between. This CDR3 is built from 13 residues. CDR3 loop: CATLHSYVYGYTF. CDR3 DNA sequence: TGTGCCACCCTACACAGCTACGTCTATGGCTACACCTTC.

The chain uses TRBV4-3 and TRBJ2-3; TRBD2 aligns across 9 bases. CDR1 LGHNA and CDR2 YSLEER come from the germline V gene. The CDR3 is 17 amino acids. V was pared by 1 base and J by 2 bases, with 7 bases of the junction left unmatched. CDR3 in DNA: TGCGCCAGCAGCCAAGCGACGGTAGCGGGAGTCACAGATACGCAGTATTTT. It encodes CASSQATVAGVTDTQYF.

This clonotype was detected ten times or more. The V and J genes are TRBV7-2 and TRBJ2-7, with 10 bases aligning to TRBD1. This CDR3 contains 15 residues. In germline, CDR1 is SGHTA, CDR2 FQGNSA. Here the CDR3 DNA reads TGTGCAAGCGGCCCGGACAGGGGGAATTCCTACGAGCAGTACTTC. Its protein product is CASGPDRGNSYEQYF.

This clonotype was detected ten times or more. V is TRBV11-2 and J is TRBJ1-3; a possible D gene is TRBD1 (5 bases). Trimming pared 5 bases from V and 0 bases from J, leaving 8 bases between. This CDR3 contains 14 residues. The germline V gene encodes CDR1 SGHAT and CDR2 FQNNGV. The CDR3: CASSGQPSGNTIYF. The DNA of the CDR3 is TGTGCCAGCAGCGGACAACCCTCTGGAAACACCATATATTTT.

There are many counts of this clonotype. V is TRBV4-1 and J is TRBJ2-1; 7 nucleotides line up with TRBD1. The germline CDR1 and CDR2 sequences are MGHRA and YSYEKL. This CDR3 is 15 amino acids long. The ends lost 1 base at V and 8 bases at J; junction bases unmatched: 8. The CDR3 loop is CASSQGGGRGYEQFF. The CDR3 DNA reads TGCGCCAGCAGCCAAGGAGGCGGCAGGGGGTATGAGCAGTTCTTC.

This clonotype has just a few counts. The chain couples TRBV2 to TRBJ2-7, with 7 nucleotides matching TRBD1. V shed 10 bases and J 3 bases; nucleotides not matched to a gene: 9. This CDR3 spans 13 amino acids. From germline, CDR1 is SNHLY and CDR2 FYNNEI. CDR3: CAITGTEGYEQYF. CDR3 in DNA: TGTGCCATTACCGGGACAGAGGGCTACGAGCAGTACTTC.

J is TRBJ2-1 and V is TRBV28; 11 bases are a match to TRBD1. With V trimmed by 2 bases and J by 8 bases, 11 bases remained unmatched. The V gene's germline CDR1 is MDHEN and CDR2 SYDVKM. CDR3 length equals 17 residues. This CDR3 reads CASSLQPGQGARDEQFF. In DNA, the CDR3 is TGTGCCAGCAGTTTACAACCAGGACAGGGGGCCAGAGATGAGCAGTTCTTC.

J is TRBJ1-2 and V is TRBV7-9; D gene unclear. Germline values: CDR1 SEHNR, CDR2 FQNEAQ (reference sequence). Trimming stripped 3 bases from V and 4 bases from J, with 12 bases between. CDR3 length: 14 amino acids. The DNA of the CDR3 is TGTGCCAGCAGCTTCGGGATCGAGAGCTATGGCTACACCTTC. This translates into CASSFGIESYGYTF.

About this clonotype itself: Just one base apart from a much larger clone, this may be a read error. The chain employs TRBV7-2 and TRBJ2-5; 8 bases agree with TRBD1. The CDR3 has 15 amino acids. Germline CDR1 and CDR2: SGHTA and FQGNSA. CDR3 sequence reads: CASSPQGQVEQTRYF. The CDR3 coding sequence is TGTGCCAGCAGCCCTCAGGGACAGGTTGAACAGACCCGGTACTTC.

Concerning this clonotype itself: A much bigger clone sits one base away, suggesting this may be a read error. CDR3 amino acids: CASSLSAANTEAFF. The CDR3, as DNA: TGTGCCAGCAGCTTATCCGCAGCGAACACTGAAGCTTTCTTT. The chain is built from TRBV7-2 and TRBJ1-1; no definite D call. The CDR3 has 14 amino acids. The ends were cut back, 2 bases at V and 1 base at J, with 8 bases in the middle. The germline CDR1 and CDR2 sequences are SGHTA and FQGNSA.

This clonotype was found a few times. This chain joins TRBV7-2 and TRBJ1-4; a weak D match, TRBD1 (5 bases). This CDR3 is built from 15 residues. V was shortened by 1 base and J by 8 bases, with 14 bases between the two germline ends. Germline V gene data show CDR1 as SGHTA and CDR2 as FQGNSA. CDR3 sequence reads: CASSLVRGPREKLFF. The CDR3 coding sequence is TGTGCCAGCAGCTTAGTTCGGGGCCCCCGGGAAAAACTGTTTTTT.

V is TRBV7-8 and J is TRBJ1-3; D unclear. Germline CDR1 reads SGHVS; CDR2 reads FQNEAQ. The CDR3 loop spans 15 amino acids. Trimming removed 0 bases at V and 2 bases at J, with 8 bases between. CDR3 loop: CASSLAGPAGNTIYF. The CDR3 bases are TGTGCCAGCAGCTTAGCTGGGCCTGCTGGAAACACCATATATTTT.